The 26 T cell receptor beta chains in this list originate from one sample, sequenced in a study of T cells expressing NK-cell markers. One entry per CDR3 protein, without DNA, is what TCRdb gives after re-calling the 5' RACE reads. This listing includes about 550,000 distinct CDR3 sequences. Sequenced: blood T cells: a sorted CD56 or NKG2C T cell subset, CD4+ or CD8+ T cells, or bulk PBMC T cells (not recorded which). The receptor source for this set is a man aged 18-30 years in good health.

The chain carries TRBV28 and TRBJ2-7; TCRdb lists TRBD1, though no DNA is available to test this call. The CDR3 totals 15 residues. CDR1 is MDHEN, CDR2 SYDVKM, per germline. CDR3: CASSSPGADSYEQYF.

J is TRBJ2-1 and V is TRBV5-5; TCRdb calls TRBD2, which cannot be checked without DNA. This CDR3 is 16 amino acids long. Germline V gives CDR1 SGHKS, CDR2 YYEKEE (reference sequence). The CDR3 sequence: CASSPGLAGVADEQFF.

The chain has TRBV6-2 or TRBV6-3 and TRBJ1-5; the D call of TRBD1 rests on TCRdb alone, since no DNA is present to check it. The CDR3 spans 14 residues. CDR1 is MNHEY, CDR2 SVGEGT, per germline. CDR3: CATGTANSNQPQHF.

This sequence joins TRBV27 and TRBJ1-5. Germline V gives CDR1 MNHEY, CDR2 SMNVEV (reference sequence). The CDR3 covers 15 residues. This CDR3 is CASRLTMGLTQPQHF.

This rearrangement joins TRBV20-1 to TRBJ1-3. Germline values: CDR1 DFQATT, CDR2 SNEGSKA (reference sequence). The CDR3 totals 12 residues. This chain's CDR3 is CSALLAGNTIYF.

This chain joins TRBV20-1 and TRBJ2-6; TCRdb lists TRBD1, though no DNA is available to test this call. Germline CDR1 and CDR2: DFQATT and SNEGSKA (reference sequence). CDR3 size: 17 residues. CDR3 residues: CSAPPGGITSGANVLTF.

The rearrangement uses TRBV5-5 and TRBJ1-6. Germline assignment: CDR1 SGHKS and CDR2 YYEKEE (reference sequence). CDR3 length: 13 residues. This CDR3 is CASSDSGGSPLHF. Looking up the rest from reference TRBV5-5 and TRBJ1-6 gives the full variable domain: DAGVTQSPTHLIKTRGQQVTLRCSPISGHKSVSWYQQVLGQGPQFIFQYYEKEERGRGNFPDRFSARQFPNYSSELNVNALLLGDSALYLCASSDSGGSPLHFGNGTRLTVT.

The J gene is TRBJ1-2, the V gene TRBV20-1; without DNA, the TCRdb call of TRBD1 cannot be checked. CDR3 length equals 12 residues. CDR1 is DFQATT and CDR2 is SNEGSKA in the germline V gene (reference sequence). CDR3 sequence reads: CSASGGGYGYTF.

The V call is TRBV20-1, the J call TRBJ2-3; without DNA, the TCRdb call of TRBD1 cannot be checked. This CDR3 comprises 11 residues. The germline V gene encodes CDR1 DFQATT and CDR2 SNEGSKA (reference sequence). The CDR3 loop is CSAPRGDTQYF.

The CDR3 loop is CASSQMDREDQPQHF. The chain has TRBV4-2 and TRBJ1-5; TCRdb outputs TRBD1, but without DNA this stays unchecked. Per the germline V gene, CDR1 is LGHNA and CDR2 is YNFKEQ. The CDR3 contains 15 residues.

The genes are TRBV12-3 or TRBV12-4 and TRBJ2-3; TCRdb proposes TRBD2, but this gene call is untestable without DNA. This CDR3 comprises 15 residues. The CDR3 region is CASSFWTATTDTQYF.

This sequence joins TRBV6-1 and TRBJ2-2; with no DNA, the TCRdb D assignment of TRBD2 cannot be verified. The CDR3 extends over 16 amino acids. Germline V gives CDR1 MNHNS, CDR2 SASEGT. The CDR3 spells CASTNGLAGATGELFF.

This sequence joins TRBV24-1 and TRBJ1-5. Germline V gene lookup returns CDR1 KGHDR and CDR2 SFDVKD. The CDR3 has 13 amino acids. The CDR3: CATSRISNQPQHF.

The CDR3 sequence: CASSYTSGPEAIETQYF. This sequence joins TRBV6-5 and TRBJ2-5; the D call of TRBD2 rests on TCRdb alone, since no DNA is present to check it. There are 17 residues in the CDR3. Germline CDR1 is MNHEY and CDR2 is SVGAGI.

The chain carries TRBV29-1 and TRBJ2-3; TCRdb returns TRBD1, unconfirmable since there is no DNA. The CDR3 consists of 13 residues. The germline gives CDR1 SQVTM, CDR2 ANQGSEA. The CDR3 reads CSATGGWEDTQYF.

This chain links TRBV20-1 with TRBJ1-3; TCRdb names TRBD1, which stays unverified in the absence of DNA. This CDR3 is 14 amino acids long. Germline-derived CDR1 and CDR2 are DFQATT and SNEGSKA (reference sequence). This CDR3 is CSARSGASGNTIYF.

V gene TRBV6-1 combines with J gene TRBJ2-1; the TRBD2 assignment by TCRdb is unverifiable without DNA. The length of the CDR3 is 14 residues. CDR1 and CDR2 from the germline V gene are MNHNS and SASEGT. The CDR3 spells CASTVAGGGGEQFF.

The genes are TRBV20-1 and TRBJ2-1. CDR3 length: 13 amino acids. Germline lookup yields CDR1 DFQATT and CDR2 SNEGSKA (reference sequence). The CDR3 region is CSARVLFTDEQFF.

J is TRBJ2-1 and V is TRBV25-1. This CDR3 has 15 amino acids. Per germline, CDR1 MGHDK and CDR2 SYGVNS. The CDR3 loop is CASSEGGVSDNEQFF. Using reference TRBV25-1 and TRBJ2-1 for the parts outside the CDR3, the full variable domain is EADIYQTPRYLVIGTGKKITLECSQTMGHDKMYWYQQDPGMELHLIHYSYGVNSTEKGDLSSESTVSRIRTEHFPLTLESARPSHTSQYLCASSEGGVSDNEQFFGPGTRLTVL.

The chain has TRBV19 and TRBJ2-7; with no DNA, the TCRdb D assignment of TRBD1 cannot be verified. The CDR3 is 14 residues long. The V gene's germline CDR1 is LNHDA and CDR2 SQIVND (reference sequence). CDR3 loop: CASSLRQDSAEQYF.

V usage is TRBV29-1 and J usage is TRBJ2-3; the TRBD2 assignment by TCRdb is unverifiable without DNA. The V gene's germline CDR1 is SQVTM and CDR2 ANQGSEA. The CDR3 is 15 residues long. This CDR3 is CSVGVAGGPADTQYF.

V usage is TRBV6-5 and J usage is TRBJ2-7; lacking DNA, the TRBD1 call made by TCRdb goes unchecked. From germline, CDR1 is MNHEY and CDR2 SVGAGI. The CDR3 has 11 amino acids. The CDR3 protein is CASSPGKTQYF.

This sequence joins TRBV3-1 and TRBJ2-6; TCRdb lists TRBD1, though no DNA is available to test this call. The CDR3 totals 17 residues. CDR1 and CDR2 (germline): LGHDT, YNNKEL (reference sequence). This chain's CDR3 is CASSQAGRLSGANVLTF. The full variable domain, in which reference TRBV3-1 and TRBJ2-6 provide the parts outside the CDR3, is DTAVSQTPKYLVTQMGNDKSIKCEQNLGHDTMYWYKQDSKKFLKIMFSYNNKELIINETVPNRFSPKSPDKAHLNLHINSLELGDSAVYFCASSQAGRLSGANVLTFGAGSRLTVL.

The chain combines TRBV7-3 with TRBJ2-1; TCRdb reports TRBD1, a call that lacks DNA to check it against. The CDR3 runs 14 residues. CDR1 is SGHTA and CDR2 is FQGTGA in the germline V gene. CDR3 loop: CASSPPGGYNEQFF.

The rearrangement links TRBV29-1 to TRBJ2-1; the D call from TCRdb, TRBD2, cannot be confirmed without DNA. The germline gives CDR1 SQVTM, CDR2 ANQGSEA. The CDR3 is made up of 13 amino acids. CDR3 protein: CSVVVGRDDEQFF.

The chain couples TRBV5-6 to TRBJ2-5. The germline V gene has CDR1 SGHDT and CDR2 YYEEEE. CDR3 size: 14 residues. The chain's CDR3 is CASSLQGTGETQYF.